This T cell receptor beta chain came from a study of naive and memory T cell subsets. Germline assignment: CDR1 LNHNV and CDR2 YYDKDF (reference sequence). J was trimmed by 5 bases and V by 1 base; bases with no gene match: 7. The CDR3 extends over 16 amino acids. Remarks on this clonotype: Its target is unknown.

The beta constant-region primer was an equimolar mix of two oligonucleotides covering TRBC1 and TRBC2. Ligated cDNA was amplified by four rounds of PCR with nested alpha and beta constant-region primers and SP2. Each CDR3 protein gets one entry after TCRdb re-called the UMI-ligation and nested PCR reads with MiXCR. The profile shows 80,000 to 95,000 distinct CDR3 sequences, roughly 9.2% of them singletons. Cells stained for CD3, CD4, CD8, CD45RA, CD27 and viability were sorted into four CD45RA/CD27 subsets. Findings and caveats of the study: RNA-based TCR counts may shift with T cell activation and differentiation. Findings for naive and memory subsets could not be checked against ground truth.

V is TRBV15 and J is TRBJ2-1, with 8 bases lining up with TRBD1. Sequenced sample: naive CD8+ T cells from blood. This TCR came from a human donor in good health. The CDR3 DNA reads TGTGCCACCAGCAGAGCCCGGGACAGGAGAAACAATGAGCAGTTCTTC. This encodes CATSRARDRRNNEQFF.